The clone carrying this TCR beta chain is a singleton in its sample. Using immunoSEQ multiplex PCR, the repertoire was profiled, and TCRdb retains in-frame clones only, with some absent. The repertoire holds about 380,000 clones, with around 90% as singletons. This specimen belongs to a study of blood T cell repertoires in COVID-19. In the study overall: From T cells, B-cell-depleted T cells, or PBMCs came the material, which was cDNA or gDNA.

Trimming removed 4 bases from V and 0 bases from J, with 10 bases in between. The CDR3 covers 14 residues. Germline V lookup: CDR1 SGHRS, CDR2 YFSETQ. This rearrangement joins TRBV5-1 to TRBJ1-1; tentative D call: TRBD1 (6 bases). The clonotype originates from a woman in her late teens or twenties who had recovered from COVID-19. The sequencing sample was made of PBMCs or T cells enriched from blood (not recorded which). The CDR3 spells CASSVRTVNTEAFF. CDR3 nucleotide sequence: TGCGCCAGCAGCGTAAGGACAGTGAACACTGAAGCTTTCTTT.